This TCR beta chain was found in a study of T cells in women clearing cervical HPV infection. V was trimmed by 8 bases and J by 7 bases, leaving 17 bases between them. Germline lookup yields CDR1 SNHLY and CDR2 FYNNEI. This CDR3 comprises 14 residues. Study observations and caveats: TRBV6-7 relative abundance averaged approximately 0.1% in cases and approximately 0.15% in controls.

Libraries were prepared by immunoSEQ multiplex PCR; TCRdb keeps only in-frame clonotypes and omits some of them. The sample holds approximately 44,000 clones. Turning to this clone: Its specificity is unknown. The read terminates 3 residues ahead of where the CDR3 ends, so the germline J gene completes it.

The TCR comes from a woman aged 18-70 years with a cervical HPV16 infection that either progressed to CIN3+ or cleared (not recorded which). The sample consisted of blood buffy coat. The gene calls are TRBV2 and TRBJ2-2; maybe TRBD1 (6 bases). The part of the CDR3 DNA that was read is TGTGCCAGCTCAGGACAGATGTTAGGCGGGGAG. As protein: CASSGQMLGGE. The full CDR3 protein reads CASSGQMLGGELFF.